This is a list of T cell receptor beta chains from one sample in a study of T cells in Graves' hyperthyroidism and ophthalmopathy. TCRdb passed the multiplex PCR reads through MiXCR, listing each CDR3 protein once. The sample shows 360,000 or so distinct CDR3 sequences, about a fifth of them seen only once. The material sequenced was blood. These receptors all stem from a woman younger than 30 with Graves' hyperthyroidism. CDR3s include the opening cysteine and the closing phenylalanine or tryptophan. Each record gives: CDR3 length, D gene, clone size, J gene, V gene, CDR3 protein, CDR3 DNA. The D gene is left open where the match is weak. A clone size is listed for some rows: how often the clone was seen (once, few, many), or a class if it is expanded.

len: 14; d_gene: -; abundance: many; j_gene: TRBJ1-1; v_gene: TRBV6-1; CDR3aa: CASSLFTGSAEAFF; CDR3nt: TGTGCCAGCAGTCTCTTCACAGGGTCGGCTGAAGCTTTCTTT
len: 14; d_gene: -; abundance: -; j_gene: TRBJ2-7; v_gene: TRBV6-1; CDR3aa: CASSVWQATIEQYF; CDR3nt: TGTGCCAGCAGTGTATGGCAGGCCACGATCGAGCAGTACTTC
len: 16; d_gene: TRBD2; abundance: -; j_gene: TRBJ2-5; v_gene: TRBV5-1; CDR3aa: CASSLPSGGYGETQYF; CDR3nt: TGCGCCAGCAGCTTGCCCAGCGGGGGGTACGGGGAGACCCAGTACTTC
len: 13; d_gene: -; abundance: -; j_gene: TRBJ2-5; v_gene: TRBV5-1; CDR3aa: CASSLLVGETQYF; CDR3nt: TGCGCCAGCAGCTTGTTAGTCGGAGAGACCCAGTACTTC
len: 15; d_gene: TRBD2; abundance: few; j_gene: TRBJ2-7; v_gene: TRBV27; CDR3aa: CASSLMSGVTYEQYF; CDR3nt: TGTGCCAGCAGCCTCATGAGCGGGGTTACCTACGAGCAGTACTTC
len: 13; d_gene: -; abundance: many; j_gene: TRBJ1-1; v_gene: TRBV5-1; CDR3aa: CASSSTPRVEAFF; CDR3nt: TGCGCCAGCTCGAGCACTCCGAGGGTCGAAGCTTTCTTT
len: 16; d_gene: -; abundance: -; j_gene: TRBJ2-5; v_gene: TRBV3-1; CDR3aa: CASSQLGVVHQETQYF; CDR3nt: TGTGCCAGCAGCCAGCTAGGGGTCGTCCACCAAGAGACCCAGTACTTC
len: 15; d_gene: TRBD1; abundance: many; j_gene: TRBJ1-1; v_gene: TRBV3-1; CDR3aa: CASSPRDRRNTEAFF; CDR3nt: TGTGCCAGCAGCCCCCGGGACAGGCGGAACACTGAAGCTTTCTTT
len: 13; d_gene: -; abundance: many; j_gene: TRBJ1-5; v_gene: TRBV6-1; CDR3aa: CASGGDRNQPQHF; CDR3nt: TGTGCCAGCGGGGGGGACCGGAATCAGCCCCAGCATTTT
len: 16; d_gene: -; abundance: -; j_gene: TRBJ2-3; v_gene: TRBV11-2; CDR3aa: CASSPSGRAGTDTQYF; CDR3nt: TGTGCCAGCAGCCCATCCGGCCGAGCCGGCACAGATACGCAGTATTTT
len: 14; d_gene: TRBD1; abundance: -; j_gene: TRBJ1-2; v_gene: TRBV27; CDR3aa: CASTPRQGDYGYTF; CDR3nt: TGTGCCAGCACTCCTAGACAGGGGGACTATGGCTACACCTTC
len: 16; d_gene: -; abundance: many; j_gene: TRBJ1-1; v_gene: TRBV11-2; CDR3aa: CASRGQAQALNTEAFF; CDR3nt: TGTGCCAGCAGAGGACAAGCGCAAGCTCTGAACACTGAAGCTTTCTTT
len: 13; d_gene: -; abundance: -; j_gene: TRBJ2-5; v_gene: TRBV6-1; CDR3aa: CASSWDSVGTQYF; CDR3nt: TGTGCCAGCAGCTGGGACTCTGTGGGGACCCAGTACTTC
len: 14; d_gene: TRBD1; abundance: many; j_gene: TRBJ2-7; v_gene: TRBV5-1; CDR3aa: CASSAGTGVNEQYF; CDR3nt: TGCGCCAGCTCCGCCGGGACAGGGGTGAACGAGCAGTACTTC
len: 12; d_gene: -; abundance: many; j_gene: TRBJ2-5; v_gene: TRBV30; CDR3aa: CAFQDSRETQYF; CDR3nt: TGTGCCTTTCAGGACTCCAGGGAGACCCAGTACTTC
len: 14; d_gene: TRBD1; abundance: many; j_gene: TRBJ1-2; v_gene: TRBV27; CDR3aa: CASSQGTGRSGYTF; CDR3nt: TGTGCCAGCAGTCAGGGGACAGGGAGGAGTGGCTACACCTTC
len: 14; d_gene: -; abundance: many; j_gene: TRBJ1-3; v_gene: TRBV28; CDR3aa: CASSLGGQGNTIYF; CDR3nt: TGCGCCAGCAGCTTGGGCGGCCAGGGAAACACCATATATTTT
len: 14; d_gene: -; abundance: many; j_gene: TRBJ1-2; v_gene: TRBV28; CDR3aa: CASSSFPSPYGYTF; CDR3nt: TGTGCCAGCAGTTCCTTTCCGTCCCCCTATGGCTACACCTTC
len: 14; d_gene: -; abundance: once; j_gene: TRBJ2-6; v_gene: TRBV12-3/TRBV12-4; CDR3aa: CASSFSTGANVLTF; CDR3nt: TGTGCCAGCAGTTTTAGCACTGGGGCCAACGTCCTGACTTTC
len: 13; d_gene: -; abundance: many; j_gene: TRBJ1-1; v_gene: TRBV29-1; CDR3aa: CSAGDTLNTEAFF; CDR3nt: TGCAGCGCTGGGGACACCCTGAACACTGAAGCTTTCTTT
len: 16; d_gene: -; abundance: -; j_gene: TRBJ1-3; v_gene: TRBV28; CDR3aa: CASSLPWGDSGNTIYF; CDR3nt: TGTGCCAGCAGTTTACCTTGGGGGGACTCTGGAAACACCATATATTTT
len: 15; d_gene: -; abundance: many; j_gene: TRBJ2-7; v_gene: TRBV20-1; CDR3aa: CSARDQVRSSYEQYF; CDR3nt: TGCAGTGCTAGAGATCAGGTTCGAAGCTCCTACGAGCAGTACTTC
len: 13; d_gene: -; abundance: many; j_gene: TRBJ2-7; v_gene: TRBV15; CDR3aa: CATSRGRDYEQYF; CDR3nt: TGTGCCACCAGCAGGGGCCGGGACTACGAGCAGTACTTC
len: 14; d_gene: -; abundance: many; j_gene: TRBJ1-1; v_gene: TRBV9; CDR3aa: CASSVGGVDTEAFF; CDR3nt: TGTGCCAGCAGCGTAGGAGGGGTGGACACTGAAGCTTTCTTT
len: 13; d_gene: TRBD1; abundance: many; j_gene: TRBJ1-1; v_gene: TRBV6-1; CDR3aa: CASSLEDRGHAFF; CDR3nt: TGTGCCAGCAGCCTAGAGGACAGGGGGCACGCTTTCTTT
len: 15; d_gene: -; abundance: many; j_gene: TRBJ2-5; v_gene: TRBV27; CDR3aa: CASSFGQGRGETQYF; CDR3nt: TGTGCCAGCAGTTTCGGGCAGGGAAGGGGGGAGACCCAGTACTTC
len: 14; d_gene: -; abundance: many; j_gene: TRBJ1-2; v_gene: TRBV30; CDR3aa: CAWSVLDTVISYTF; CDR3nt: TGTGCCTGGAGTGTCCTGGACACAGTGATTAGCTACACCTTC
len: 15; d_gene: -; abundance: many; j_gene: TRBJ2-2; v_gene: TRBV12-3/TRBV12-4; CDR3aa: CASSLVGSGTGELFF; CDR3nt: TGTGCCAGCAGTTTAGTAGGGAGTGGCACCGGGGAGCTGTTTTTT
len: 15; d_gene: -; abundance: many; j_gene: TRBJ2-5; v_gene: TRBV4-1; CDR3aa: CASTLRGFLGETQYF; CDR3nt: TGCGCCAGCACTCTCCGGGGGTTTCTTGGAGAGACCCAGTACTTC
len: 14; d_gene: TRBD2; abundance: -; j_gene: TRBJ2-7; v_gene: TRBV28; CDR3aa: CASSQPLAGFEQYF; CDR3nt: TGTGCCAGCAGCCAGCCCCTAGCGGGGTTCGAGCAGTACTTC
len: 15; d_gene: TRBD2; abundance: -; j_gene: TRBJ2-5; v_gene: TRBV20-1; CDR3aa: CSATPASGGVETQYF; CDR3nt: TGCAGTGCTACTCCGGCTAGCGGGGGGGTAGAGACCCAGTACTTC
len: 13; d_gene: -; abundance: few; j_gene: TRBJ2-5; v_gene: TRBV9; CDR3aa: CASSELGGETQYF; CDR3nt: TGTGCCAGCAGCGAACTCGGGGGAGAGACCCAGTACTTC
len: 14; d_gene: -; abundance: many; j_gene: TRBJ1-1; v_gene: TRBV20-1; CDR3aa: CSAGAGAANTEAFF; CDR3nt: TGCAGTGCCGGGGCAGGCGCTGCGAACACTGAAGCTTTCTTT
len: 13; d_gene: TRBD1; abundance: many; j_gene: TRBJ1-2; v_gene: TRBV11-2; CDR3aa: CASSPRDRSGYTF; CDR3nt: TGTGCCAGCAGCCCCCGGGACAGGAGTGGCTACACCTTC
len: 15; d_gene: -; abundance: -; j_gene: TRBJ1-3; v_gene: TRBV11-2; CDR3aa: CASSSTKGLGNTIYF; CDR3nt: TGTGCCAGCAGCTCTACAAAAGGTTTGGGAAACACCATATATTTT
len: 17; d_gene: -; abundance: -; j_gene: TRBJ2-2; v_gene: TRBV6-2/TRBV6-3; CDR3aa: CASSYSLGDWALSELFF; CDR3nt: TGTGCCAGCAGTTACTCGCTCGGGGATTGGGCCCTCAGCGAGCTGTTTTTT
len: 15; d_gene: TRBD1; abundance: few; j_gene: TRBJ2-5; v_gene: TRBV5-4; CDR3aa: CASSSPRDSQETQYF; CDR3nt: TGTGCCAGCAGTTCACCTCGGGACAGCCAAGAGACCCAGTACTTC
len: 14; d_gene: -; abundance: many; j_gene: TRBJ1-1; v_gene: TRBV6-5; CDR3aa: CASSYSMGNTEAFF; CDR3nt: TGTGCCAGCAGTTACTCGATGGGGAACACTGAAGCTTTCTTT
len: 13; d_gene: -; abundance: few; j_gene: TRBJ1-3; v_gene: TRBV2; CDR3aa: CAISWTAGNTIYF; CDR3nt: TGTGCCATATCCTGGACAGCTGGAAACACCATATATTTT
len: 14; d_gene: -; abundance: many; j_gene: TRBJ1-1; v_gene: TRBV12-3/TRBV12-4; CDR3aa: CASSFRRLNTEAFF; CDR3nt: TGTGCCAGCAGTTTTAGACGGCTGAACACTGAAGCTTTCTTT
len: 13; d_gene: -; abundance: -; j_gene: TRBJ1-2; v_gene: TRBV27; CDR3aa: CASSSGANYGYTF; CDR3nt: TGTGCCAGCAGTTCAGGTGCAAACTATGGCTACACCTTC
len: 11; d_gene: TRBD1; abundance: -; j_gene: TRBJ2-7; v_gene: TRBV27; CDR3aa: CASSTGQGQYF; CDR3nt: TGTGCCAGCAGTACCGGACAGGGGCAGTACTTC
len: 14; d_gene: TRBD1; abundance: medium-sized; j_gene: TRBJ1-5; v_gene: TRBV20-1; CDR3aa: CSASEGQEYQPQHF; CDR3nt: TGCAGTGCTAGTGAAGGACAGGAATATCAGCCCCAGCATTTT
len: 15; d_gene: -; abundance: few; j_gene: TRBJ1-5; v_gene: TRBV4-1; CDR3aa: CASSPSWRPDQPQHF; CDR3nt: TGCGCCAGCAGCCCTTCTTGGAGGCCTGATCAGCCCCAGCATTTT
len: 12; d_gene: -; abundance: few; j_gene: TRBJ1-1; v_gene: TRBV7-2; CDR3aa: CASSLAVTEAFF; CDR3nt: TGTGCCAGCAGCTTAGCGGTCACTGAAGCTTTCTTT
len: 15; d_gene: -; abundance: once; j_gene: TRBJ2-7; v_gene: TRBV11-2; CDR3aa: CASSPGQRADEEQYF; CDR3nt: TGTGCCAGCAGCCCCGGACAGCGGGCGGATGAAGAGCAGTACTTC
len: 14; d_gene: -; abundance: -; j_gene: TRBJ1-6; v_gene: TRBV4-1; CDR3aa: CASSQWWRNSPLHF; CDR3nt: TGCGCCAGCAGCCAATGGTGGCGGAATTCACCCCTCCACTTT
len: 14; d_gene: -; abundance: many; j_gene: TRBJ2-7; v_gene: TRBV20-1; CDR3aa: CSASLTGRGYEQYF; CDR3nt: TGCAGTGCTAGCCTAACCGGACGGGGCTACGAGCAGTACTTC
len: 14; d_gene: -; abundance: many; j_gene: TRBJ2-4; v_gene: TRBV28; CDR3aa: CASSLGGAENIQYF; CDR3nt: TGTGCCAGCAGTTTAGGGGGGGCCGAAAACATTCAGTACTTC
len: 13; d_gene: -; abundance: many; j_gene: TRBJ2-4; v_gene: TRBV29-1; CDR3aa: CSVVGVAKNIQYF; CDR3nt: TGCAGCGTTGTCGGGGTAGCCAAAAACATTCAGTACTTC
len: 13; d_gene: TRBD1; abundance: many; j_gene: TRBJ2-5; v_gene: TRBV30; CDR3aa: CAWTGQLGETQYF; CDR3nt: TGTGCCTGGACGGGACAGCTGGGAGAGACCCAGTACTTC
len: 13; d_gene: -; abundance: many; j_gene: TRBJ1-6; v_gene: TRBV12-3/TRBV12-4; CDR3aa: CASSLRGVSPLHF; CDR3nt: TGTGCCAGCAGTTTAAGGGGGGTTTCACCCCTCCACTTT
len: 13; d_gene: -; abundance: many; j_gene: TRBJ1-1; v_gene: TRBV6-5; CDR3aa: CASSVWGNTEAFF; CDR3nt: TGTGCCAGCAGCGTGTGGGGAAACACTGAAGCTTTCTTT
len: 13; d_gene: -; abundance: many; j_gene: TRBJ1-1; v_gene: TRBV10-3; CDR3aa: CAISPGAEAEAFF; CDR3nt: TGTGCCATCAGTCCGGGGGCGGAGGCTGAAGCTTTCTTT
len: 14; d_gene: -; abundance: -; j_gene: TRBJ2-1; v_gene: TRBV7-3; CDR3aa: CASSLSGGYNEQFF; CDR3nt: TGTGCCAGCAGCTTAAGCGGCGGGTACAATGAGCAGTTCTTC
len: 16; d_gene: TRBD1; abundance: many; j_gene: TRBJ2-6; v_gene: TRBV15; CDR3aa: CATSGTGGSGANVLTF; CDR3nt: TGTGCCACCAGCGGGACAGGGGGCTCTGGGGCCAACGTCCTGACTTTC
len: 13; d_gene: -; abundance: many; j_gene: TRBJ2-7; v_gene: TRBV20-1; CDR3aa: CSAGRWDSYEQYF; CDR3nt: TGCAGTGCTGGACGGTGGGACTCCTACGAGCAGTACTTC
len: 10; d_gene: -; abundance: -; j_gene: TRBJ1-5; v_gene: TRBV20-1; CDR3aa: CSAAKQPQHF; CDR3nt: TGCAGTGCAGCGAAACAGCCCCAGCATTTT
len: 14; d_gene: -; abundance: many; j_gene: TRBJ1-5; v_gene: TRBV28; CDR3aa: CASNRPPGVQPQHF; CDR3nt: TGTGCCAGCAACCGACCTCCGGGGGTTCAGCCCCAGCATTTT